Many counts were recorded for the clone carrying this TCR beta chain. Its antigen is not known. Primers used in a second PCR of about 7 to 12 cycles were a sample-barcoded 5' primer and a J-beta primer mix. A template-switch adaptor that had 12 random nucleotides put a tag on each cDNA molecule. MiXCR was run by TCRdb on the 5' RACE reads, yielding one entry per CDR3 protein. The repertoire holds roughly 1,500,000 distinct CDR3 sequences, roughly 40% seen once, with roughly 8.2% in the top ten. This entry belongs to a study of blood T cells in healthy people across ages. Study-level results: Per million T cells, the diversity of TCR beta decreased roughly linearly as age advanced. Estimates of total diversity, which came from one million sequenced T cells, were considered to be underestimates.

V lost 5 bases, J lost 5 bases, and 7 bases stayed unmatched. The CDR3 is 16 amino acids. Germline CDR1 SGHAT, CDR2 FQNNGV. There were at least 6 micrograms of total RNA extracted from every sample. The TCR sequence derives from a woman aged 18-35 years in good health. Material for sequencing was blood. The V gene is TRBV11-2, the J gene TRBJ2-5; the match to TRBD2 covers 14 bases. CDR3 residues: CASSPQRLAGGETQYF. Written as DNA, the CDR3 is TGTGCCAGCAGCCCTCAGCGACTAGCGGGAGGGGAGACCCAGTACTTC.